Shown below are 28 T cell receptor beta chains from a single sample sequenced in a study of blood T cell repertoires in COVID-19. Measured with immunoSEQ multiplex PCR; TCRdb has only the in-frame clones, and not every one. Among around 270,000 clones, roughly 91% were seen once, and the ten largest hold approximately 4.2%. Sequencing used peripheral blood. The receptors come from a man aged 35-49 years with acute or convalescent COVID-19.

The chain carries TRBV24-1 and TRBJ1-2; 7 nucleotides match TRBD1. V lost 5 bases, J lost 6 bases, and 8 bases stayed unmatched. The germline gives CDR1 KGHDR, CDR2 SFDVKD. This CDR3 has 14 amino acids. The CDR3 region has the DNA TGTGCCACCAGTGGACCGGGACAGACAGATGGCTACACCTTC. Protein: CATSGPGQTDGYTF.

This sequence joins TRBV10-3 and TRBJ2-2, with 9 bases matching TRBD1. Germline CDR1 and CDR2: ENHRY and SYGVKD. Trimming at V came to 3 bases and at J to 5 bases, leaving 1 base not matched to a gene. The CDR3 spans 14 residues. The CDR3 loop is CAISDGTGTGELFF. DNA for the CDR3: TGTGCCATCAGTGATGGGACAGGGACCGGGGAGCTGTTTTTT.

V usage is TRBV3-1 (or the pseudogene TRBV3-2) and J usage is TRBJ1-2, with D tentatively TRBD1 (5 bases). This CDR3 is built from 14 residues. V was shortened by 4 bases and J by 4 bases, with 13 bases between the two germline ends. Germline CDR1 and CDR2: LGHDT and YNNKEL (reference sequence). The DNA of the CDR3 is TGTGCCAGCAGCCTTCCCGGGGGGGGCTATGGCTACACCTTC. It is translated as CASSLPGGGYGYTF.

This chain connects TRBV5-4 to TRBJ2-7; 9 positions agree with TRBD1. V lost 0 bases to trimming and J lost 2 bases; unmatched junction nucleotides: 6. The CDR3 has 16 residues. Germline-derived CDR1 and CDR2 are SGHNT and YYREEE (reference sequence). The DNA for the CDR3 is TGTGCCAGCAGCTTGGGTTACAGGGGGCGAGCCTACGAGCAGTACTTC. Translation gives CASSLGYRGRAYEQYF.

This clone appeared once. The V and J genes are TRBV6-5 and TRBJ1-1; maybe TRBD1 (6 bases). CDR3 length: 16 amino acids. The V end was cut by 0 bases, the J end by 3 bases, with 14 bases between. Germline V lookup: CDR1 MNHEY, CDR2 SVGAGI. The CDR3 region is CASSYSDSLSDTEAFF. The DNA for the CDR3 is TGTGCCAGCAGTTACTCGGACAGCCTTTCGGACACTGAAGCTTTCTTT.

The chain uses TRBV6-5 and TRBJ2-7, with 9 bases that match TRBD1. The CDR3 totals 12 residues. Per germline, CDR1 MNHEY and CDR2 SVGAGI. J gave up 5 bases and V 6 bases, and 2 bases lay outside the gene matches. The CDR3 is CASSDRGNEQYF. As DNA, the CDR3 is TGTGCCAGCAGCGACAGGGGGAACGAGCAGTACTTC.

The chain couples TRBV2 to TRBJ2-7; 14 bases are shared with TRBD2. After removal of 6 bases from V and 2 bases from J, the junction contained 3 bases not matched to a gene. Germline CDR1 SNHLY, CDR2 FYNNEI. The CDR3 extends over 15 amino acids. CDR3 region: CASREGLAGAYEQYF. CDR3 nucleotide sequence: TGTGCCAGCAGGGAGGGACTAGCGGGGGCCTACGAGCAGTACTTC.

The chain joins TRBV11-2 to TRBJ1-5, with a tentative D call TRBD1 (5 bases). Trimming removed 1 base at V and 7 bases at J, with 17 bases between. The length of the CDR3 is 16 residues. In germline, CDR1 is SGHAT, CDR2 FQNNGV. CDR3 in amino acids: CASSLGPGGSSQPQHF. CDR3 coding DNA: TGTGCCAGCAGCTTAGGCCCCGGGGGGTCCAGCCAGCCCCAGCATTTT.

V usage is TRBV5-1 and J usage is TRBJ1-6; TRBD1 might be the D (6 bases). Germline CDR1 and CDR2: SGHRS and YFSETQ. V lost 2 bases to trimming and J lost 9 bases, with 15 bases between them. The CDR3 runs to 15 residues. CDR3 amino acids: CASSLIGRGTSPLHF. In DNA, the CDR3 is TGCGCCAGCAGCTTAATTGGCAGGGGCACTTCACCCCTCCACTTT. The entire variable domain, with the rest obtained from reference TRBV5-1 and TRBJ1-6, is as follows: KAGVTQTPRYLIKTRGQQVTLSCSPISGHRSVSWYQQTPGQGLQFLFEYFSETQRNKGNFPGRFSGRQFSNSRSEMNVSTLELGDSALYLCASSLIGRGTSPLHFGNGTRLTVT.

The chain is built from TRBV5-4 and TRBJ2-1; D unclear. In germline, CDR1 is SGHNT, CDR2 YYREEE (reference sequence). The CDR3 runs to 15 residues. V was clipped by 0 bases and J by 2 bases, with 9 bases between them. CDR3 in DNA: TGTGCCAGCAGCTTGGGAACAGCCCCCTACAATGAGCAGTTCTTC. It encodes CASSLGTAPYNEQFF.

This clone was seen more than once but under ten times. Here the CDR3 DNA reads TGTGCCAGCAGCTTAGCCCTTTCCGATGGCTACACCTTC. Translating it yields CASSLALSDGYTF. The chain carries TRBV7-9 and TRBJ1-2; D is unresolved. V lost 0 bases, J lost 6 bases, and 8 bases lay in between. The CDR3 covers 13 residues. Per germline, CDR1 SEHNR and CDR2 FQNEAQ (reference sequence).

CDR3 loop: CASSEGAVQYF. The CDR3 DNA is TGTGCCAGCAGTGAAGGGGCAGTCCAGTACTTC. The V gene is TRBV2, the J gene TRBJ2-4; no definite D call. With 1 base removed from V and 13 bases from J, the gap between germline ends came to 8 bases. CDR1 and CDR2 from the germline V gene are SNHLY and FYNNEI. CDR3 length: 11 residues.

The chain is built from TRBV11-2 and TRBJ1-6; 7 bases match TRBD1. This CDR3 is built from 17 residues. Trimming removed 2 bases from V and 3 bases from J; junction bases left unmatched: 7. CDR1 and CDR2 (germline): SGHAT, FQNNGV. The CDR3, as DNA: TGTGCCAGCAGCTTAAGGGGGACAGACCTCTATAATTCACCCCTCCACTTT. Translating gives CASSLRGTDLYNSPLHF. Full variable domain (outside the CDR3, taken from reference TRBV11-2 and TRBJ1-6): EAGVAQSPRYKIIEKRQSVAFWCNPISGHATLYWYQQILGQGPKLLIQFQNNGVVDDSQLPKDRFSAERLKGVDSTLKIQPAKLEDSAVYLCASSLRGTDLYNSPLHFGNGTRLTVT.

The V gene is TRBV24-1, the J gene TRBJ2-1, with 12 bases aligning to TRBD2. J gave up 6 bases and V 10 bases, and 33 bases lay outside the gene matches. Germline V gene lookup returns CDR1 KGHDR and CDR2 SFDVKD. The CDR3 runs to 23 residues. As DNA, the CDR3 is TGTGCCACGGCGGGGGGACTAGCGGGTAAAATTTCTAAGCGGGTAAAATTTTCCAATGAGCAGTTCTTC. Amino acid sequence: CATAGGLAGKISKRVKFSNEQFF.

This sequence joins TRBV5-6 and TRBJ2-2; 10 bases are a match to TRBD1. From germline, CDR1 is SGHDT and CDR2 YYEEEE. V shed 4 bases, J shed 7 bases, and the junction held 7 bases outside the gene matches. This CDR3 is 15 amino acids long. CDR3: CASSPGQGGSGELFF. Here the CDR3 DNA reads TGTGCCAGCAGCCCAGGACAGGGGGGAAGCGGGGAGCTGTTTTTT.

V and J are TRBV27 and TRBJ2-3, with TRBD2 as a possible D gene (6 bases). Germline V gives CDR1 MNHEY, CDR2 SMNVEV (reference sequence). The V end was cut by 1 base, the J end by 5 bases, with 16 bases between. The CDR3 runs 16 residues. CDR3 sequence (DNA): TGTGCCAGCAGTTTATTCGGGGAGGAGTGGAAAGATACGCAGTATTTT. Its protein is CASSLFGEEWKDTQYF.

The rearrangement joins TRBV11-2 to TRBJ2-2, with 8 bases identical to TRBD1. Trimming removed 3 bases from V and 6 bases from J; junction bases left unmatched: 9. The V gene's germline CDR1 is SGHAT and CDR2 FQNNGV. This CDR3 region has 16 residues. CDR3 residues: CASSFYRGNVAGELFF. CDR3 nucleotides: TGTGCCAGCAGCTTTTACAGGGGGAACGTGGCCGGGGAGCTGTTTTTT.

The rearrangement links TRBV4-2 to TRBJ1-2, with 10 bases identical to TRBD1. The CDR3 runs to 15 residues. Unmatched junction bases numbered 4, after V lost 0 bases and J lost 6 bases. Germline values: CDR1 LGHNA, CDR2 YNFKEQ. The CDR3 is CASSQEGTGVHGYTF. In nucleotides, the CDR3 is TGTGCCAGCAGCCAAGAAGGGACAGGGGTACATGGCTACACCTTC.

V gene TRBV20-1 combines with J gene TRBJ2-7; no clear D gene. The CDR3 loop spans 11 amino acids. Germline-derived CDR1 and CDR2 are DFQATT and SNEGSKA (reference sequence). The germline V and J ends were trimmed by 0 bases and 7 bases, with 7 bases remaining between them. The DNA for the CDR3 is TGCAGTGCTAGAGATCCAGGAGAGCAGTACTTC. Amino acids: CSARDPGEQYF.

The CDR3, as DNA: TGTGCCTCGACACAGGTTGCCCCCGGTAATTCACCCCTCCACTTT. This encodes CASTQVAPGNSPLHF. The V call is TRBV30, the J call TRBJ1-6, with D possibly TRBD1 on 5 matching bases. With 7 bases removed from V and 6 bases from J, the gap between germline ends came to 19 bases. This CDR3 contains 15 residues. Germline assignment: CDR1 GTSNPN and CDR2 SVGIG (reference sequence).

The chain uses TRBV11-2 and TRBJ2-1; 8 bases map to TRBD2. Germline V gene data show CDR1 as SGHAT and CDR2 as FQNNGV. The CDR3 is 19 amino acids. V was pared by 1 base and J by 8 bases, with 19 bases of the junction left unmatched. The DNA for the CDR3 is TGTGCCAGCAGCTTAGTAATCCCACGGGGTAGCGGGAAGAGGCATGAGCAGTTCTTC. Its protein is CASSLVIPRGSGKRHEQFF.

The chain combines TRBV5-1 with TRBJ2-7; 7 bases align to TRBD1. Germline lookup yields CDR1 SGHRS and CDR2 YFSETQ. V shed 4 bases and J 5 bases; nucleotides not matched to a gene: 3. CDR3 size: 12 residues. CDR3 region: CASSLDRDEQYF. The CDR3 bases are TGCGCCAGCAGCCTCGACAGGGACGAGCAGTACTTC. Drawing the rest from reference TRBV5-1 and TRBJ2-7, the complete variable domain is KAGVTQTPRYLIKTRGQQVTLSCSPISGHRSVSWYQQTPGQGLQFLFEYFSETQRNKGNFPGRFSGRQFSNSRSEMNVSTLELGDSALYLCASSLDRDEQYFGPGTRLTVT.

The rearrangement links TRBV12-5 to TRBJ2-3, with a weak D call TRBD2 (5 bases). V lost 1 base, J lost 1 base, and 18 bases lay in between. The CDR3 is made up of 18 amino acids. Germline CDR1 reads LGHNT; CDR2 reads FRNRAP. The CDR3, as DNA: TGTGCTAGTGGTTTGGCCCCTGGGAGCGCCCCTCGCACAGATACGCAGTATTTT. This codes for CASGLAPGSAPRTDTQYF.

This clone has just one count. The gene calls are TRBV5-1 and TRBJ2-4; possible D gene TRBD1, 6 bases. Per the germline V gene, CDR1 is SGHRS and CDR2 is YFSETQ. CDR3 size: 14 residues. V lost 4 bases and J 8 bases, leaving 16 bases between the germline ends. For the CDR3, the DNA is TGCGCCAGCAGCCTAGTACCCTCAGGGGACATTCAGTACTTC. Protein product: CASSLVPSGDIQYF. The variable domain in full, with the rest retrieved from reference TRBV5-1 and TRBJ2-4, is KAGVTQTPRYLIKTRGQQVTLSCSPISGHRSVSWYQQTPGQGLQFLFEYFSETQRNKGNFPGRFSGRQFSNSRSEMNVSTLELGDSALYLCASSLVPSGDIQYFGAGTRLSVL.

This clone was detected once. CDR3 sequence (DNA): TGTGCCAGCAGTGAAGTCGGCGGAGCCTACAATGAGCAGTTCTTC. Translated: CASSEVGGAYNEQFF. V gene TRBV6-1 combines with J gene TRBJ2-1; D remains unclear. Germline CDR1 and CDR2: MNHNS and SASEGT. Trimming stripped 1 base from V and 2 bases from J, with 9 bases between. The CDR3 extends over 15 amino acids.

This chain joins TRBV7-2 and TRBJ1-6, with D unresolved. The CDR3 has 15 amino acids. The V and J ends lost 1 base and 6 bases respectively, with 10 bases between them. Germline V gene sequence: CDR1 SGHTA, CDR2 FQGNSA. The chain's CDR3 is CASSLVSLFNSPLHF. The CDR3 region has the DNA TGTGCCAGCAGCTTAGTGTCCCTCTTTAATTCACCCCTCCACTTT.

The genes are TRBV19 and TRBJ1-2, with a weak D call TRBD1 (5 bases). Germline lookup yields CDR1 LNHDA and CDR2 SQIVND (reference sequence). V lost 7 bases to trimming and J lost 0 bases, with 15 bases between them. This CDR3 is 15 amino acids long. The CDR3 coding sequence is TGTGCCAGTAATCCAGAGGACAAAGCTAACTATGGCTACACCTTC. It yields the protein CASNPEDKANYGYTF. The entire variable domain, with the rest obtained from reference TRBV19 and TRBJ1-2, is as follows: DGGITQSPKYLFRKEGQNVTLSCEQNLNHDAMYWYRQDPGQGLRLIYYSQIVNDFQKGDIAEGYSVSREKKESFPLTVTSAQKNPTAFYLCASNPEDKANYGYTFGSGTRLTVV.

The V call is TRBV15, the J call TRBJ2-1; unclear D gene. Germline CDR1 and CDR2: LNHNV and YYDKDF (reference sequence). CDR3 length equals 15 residues. Deletions cut 0 bases from V and 5 bases from J, with 11 bases between. CDR3 nucleotides: TGTGCCACCAGCAGAGAACCATACTCGGACAATGAGCAGTTCTTC. Translating gives CATSREPYSDNEQFF.